This T cell receptor beta chain was obtained from a study of cytomegalovirus exposure and HLA in healthy donors. The study's findings and limits: HLA alleles showed associations with 16,951 TCR beta sequences in a later analysis, at a 0.05 false discovery rate.

Concerning this clone: Its antigen is as yet unknown.

PCR involved 60 Vbeta and 13 Jbeta primers. The table came from immunoSEQ multiplex PCR; TCRdb's copy has only in-frame clones and leaves some out. The sample lists about 150,000 clones; over 60% were seen once. Germline CDR1 reads SGHRS; CDR2 reads YFSETQ. The CDR3 contains 14 residues. Between the trimmed V and J ends, which lost 0 bases and 5 bases, there was a span of 11 bases. This chain uses TRBV5-1 with TRBJ1-1; D not certain. This sequence was found in a woman aged 18-29 years in good health and CMV-seronegative. The material sequenced was PBMCs. CDR3 DNA: TGCGCCAGCAGCTTGGCGACTAGGAAGACTGAAGCTTTCTTT. This sequence encodes CASSLATRKTEAFF.